Given below is one T cell receptor beta chain in context. CDR1 and CDR2 from the germline V gene are LGHDT and YNNKEL (reference sequence). This CDR3 region has 14 residues. Trimming removed 0 bases at V and 10 bases at J, with 13 bases between. The sample originates from a study of blood T cell repertoires in COVID-19. Sequencing used immunoSEQ multiplex PCR; TCRdb keeps in-frame clones, though not all of them. The data show 200,000 to 250,000 clones, with roughly four fifths seen just once and approximately 4.5% held by the top ten. The specimen sequenced was peripheral blood. J is TRBJ2-1 and V is TRBV3-1 (or the pseudogene TRBV3-2); D may be TRBD2 (6 bases). This TCR was recovered from a woman in her 70s with acute or convalescent COVID-19. The CDR3 DNA reads TGTGCCAGCAGCCAAGAGGGGGACTCGTCCGAGCAGTTCTTC. As protein: CASSQEGDSSEQFF.